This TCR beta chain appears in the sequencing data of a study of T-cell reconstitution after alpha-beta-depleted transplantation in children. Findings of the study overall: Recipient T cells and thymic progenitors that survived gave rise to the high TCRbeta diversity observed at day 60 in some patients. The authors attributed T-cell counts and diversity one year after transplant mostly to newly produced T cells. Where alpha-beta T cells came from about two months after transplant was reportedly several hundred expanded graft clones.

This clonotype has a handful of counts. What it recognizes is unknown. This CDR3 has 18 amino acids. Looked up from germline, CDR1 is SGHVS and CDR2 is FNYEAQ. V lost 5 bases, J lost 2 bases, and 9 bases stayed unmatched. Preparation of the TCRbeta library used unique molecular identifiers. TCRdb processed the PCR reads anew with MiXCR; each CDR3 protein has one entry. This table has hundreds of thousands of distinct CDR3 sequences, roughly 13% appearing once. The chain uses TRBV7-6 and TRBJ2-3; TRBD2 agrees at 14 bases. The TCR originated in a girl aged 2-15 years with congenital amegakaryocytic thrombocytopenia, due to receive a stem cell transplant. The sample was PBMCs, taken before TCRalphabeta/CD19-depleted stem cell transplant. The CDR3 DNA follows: TGTGCCAGCAGCCCGGGACTAGCGGGAGACCTGTTCACAGATACGCAGTATTTT. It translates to CASSPGLAGDLFTDTQYF. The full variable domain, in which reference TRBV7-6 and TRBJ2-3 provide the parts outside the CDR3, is GAGVSQSPRYKVTKRGQDVALRCDPISGHVSLYWYRQALGQGPEFLTYFNYEAQQDKSGLPNDRFSAERPEGSISTLTIQRTEQRDSAMYRCASSPGLAGDLFTDTQYFGPGTRLTVL.